This TCR beta chain was identified during a study of blood T cell repertoires in COVID-19. The overall study: Researchers got acute and convalescent COVID-19 samples from the United States, Italy and Spain.

Seattle cases were enrolled at active infection and followed longitudinally. V was trimmed by 6 bases and J by 6 bases, leaving 20 bases between them. Germline V CDR1 and CDR2: LNHDA, SQIVND (reference sequence). The CDR3 is 15 amino acids. Sequencing was performed with immunoSEQ multiplex PCR; in TCRdb, only in-frame clones are kept and a portion is missing. The sample comprises under 250,000 clones, approximately 90% of which are singletons, and roughly 2.7% rests with the top ten. Sequenced: peripheral blood. The receptor comes from a man aged 25 to 40 with COVID-19, enrolled during active disease. This chain links TRBV19 with TRBJ1-1; no reliable D call. The CDR3 DNA reads TGTGCCAGTAGGACCCGGTCCCGGGAGCGGGCTGAAGCTTTCTTT. Translating it yields CASRTRSRERAEAFF.